Each of the 9 T cell receptor beta chains below was sequenced from the same sample in a study of high-grade serous ovarian cancer treatment subgroups. Method: immunoSEQ multiplex PCR; TCRdb's copy keeps in-frame clones and lacks some. The data show several thousand clones, 60% to 80% seen once. Tumor tissue was taken before any definitive surgery or chemotherapy was given. Specimen: tumor tissue. Every receptor here comes from a human donor with high-grade serous ovarian cancer.

This chain links TRBV2 with TRBJ2-1; unclear D gene. Germline assignment: CDR1 SNHLY and CDR2 FYNNEI. V lost 2 bases and J 6 bases, leaving 8 bases between the germline ends. The CDR3 length is 13 residues. The CDR3 is CASSEWKGNEQFF. The CDR3 DNA reads as TGTGCCAGCAGTGAATGGAAGGGCAATGAGCAGTTCTTC.

V usage is TRBV4-1 and J usage is TRBJ2-3; TRBD1 matches at 10 bases. Germline values: CDR1 MGHRA, CDR2 YSYEKL. The CDR3 has 16 amino acids. V lost 4 bases and J lost 4; bases outside the gene matches: 8. Written as DNA, the CDR3 is TGCGCCAGCAGCCTCCATCGACAGGGGGCTGCAGATACGCAGTATTTT. Amino acids: CASSLHRQGAADTQYF.

This clone was found once. The V and J genes are TRBV5-1 and TRBJ2-4; tentatively, D is TRBD1 (6 bases). CDR1 and CDR2 from the germline V gene are SGHRS and YFSETQ. Trimming took off 4 bases at V and 3 bases at J, with 11 bases between the two ends. This CDR3 is built from 14 residues. In nucleotides, the CDR3 is TGCGCCAGCAGCCCCGAGGACAGCAAAAACATTCAGTACTTC. Amino acid sequence: CASSPEDSKNIQYF.

Points on this clone: Its ends do not fully match the called genes, so a read error is possible. The rearrangement joins TRBV28 to TRBJ2-1; D unresolved. CDR1 is MDHEN, CDR2 SYDVKM, per germline. The length of the CDR3 is 14 residues. DNA of the CDR3: TGTGCCAGCAGTTTCGGTACGAGGTACACTGAGCAGTTCTTC. It specifies CASSFGTRYTEQFF.

This clone was detected only once. This chain connects TRBV16 to TRBJ2-7; 7 nucleotides align to TRBD1. CDR3 length: 14 amino acids. J lost 4 bases, V lost 4 bases, and 7 bases had no gene match. Germline V lookup: CDR1 KGHSY, CDR2 FQNENV. The CDR3 loop is CASSPQGLAYEQYF. CDR3 coding DNA: TGTGCCAGCAGCCCACAGGGGCTGGCGTACGAGCAGTACTTC.

V usage is TRBV5-1 and J usage is TRBJ2-5, with D uncertain. The J call is uncertain, as TRBJ2-7 better fits the DNA end. Germline V CDR1 and CDR2: SGHRS, YFSETQ. This CDR3 is built from 15 residues. CDR3 bases: TGCGCCAGCAGCTTGGCGGGCTCCAGTTCCTACGAGCAGTACTTC. It yields the protein CASSLAGSSSYEQYF.

The rearrangement joins TRBV6-5 to TRBJ2-1, with D unclear. Germline loops: CDR1 MNHEY, CDR2 SVGAGI. This CDR3 has 15 residues. V was shortened by 2 bases and J by 0 bases, with 8 bases between the two germline ends. CDR3 sequence (DNA): TGTGCCAGCAGTTACCACCCGAGCTCCTACAATGAGCAGTTCTTC. This codes for CASSYHPSSYNEQFF.

This rearrangement joins TRBV6-4 to TRBJ1-1, with D unresolved. Germline lookup yields CDR1 MRHNA and CDR2 SNTAGT. CDR3 size: 13 residues. Between the trimmed V and J ends, which lost 7 bases and 2 bases, there was a span of 11 bases. Here the CDR3 DNA reads TGTGCCAGCAATGAACAGTTAAACACTGAAGCTTTCTTT. This sequence encodes CASNEQLNTEAFF.

This CDR3 is CASSSGVSFVGAPLHF. CDR3 DNA: TGTGCCAGCAGCTCAGGGGTCTCTTTTGTGGGGGCACCCCTCCACTTT. The chain recombines TRBV11-2 with TRBJ1-6; TRBD1 is a possible D gene (6 bases). The CDR3 is 16 amino acids. V was trimmed by 4 bases and J by 11 bases, leaving 21 bases between them. Germline CDR1 SGHAT, CDR2 FQNNGV.